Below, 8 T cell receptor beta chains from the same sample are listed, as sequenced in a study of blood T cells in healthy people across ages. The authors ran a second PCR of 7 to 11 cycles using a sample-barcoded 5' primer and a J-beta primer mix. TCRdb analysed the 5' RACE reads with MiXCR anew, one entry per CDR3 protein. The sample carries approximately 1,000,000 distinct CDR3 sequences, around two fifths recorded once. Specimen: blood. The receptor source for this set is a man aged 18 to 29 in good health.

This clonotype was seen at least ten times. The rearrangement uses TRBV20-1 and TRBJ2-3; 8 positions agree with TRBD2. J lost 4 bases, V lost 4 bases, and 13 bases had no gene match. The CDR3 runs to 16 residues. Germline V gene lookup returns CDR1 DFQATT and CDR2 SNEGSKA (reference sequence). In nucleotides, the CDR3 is TGCAGTGCTATCTCGCGGGGGGCAGCGATGTCAGATACGCAGTATTTT. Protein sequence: CSAISRGAAMSDTQYF.

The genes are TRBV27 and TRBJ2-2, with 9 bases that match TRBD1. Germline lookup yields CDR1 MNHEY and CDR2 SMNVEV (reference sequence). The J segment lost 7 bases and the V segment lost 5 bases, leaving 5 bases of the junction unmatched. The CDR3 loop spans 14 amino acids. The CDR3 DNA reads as TGTGCCAGCAGTAAGACAGGGGGGGTCGGGGAGCTGTTTTTT. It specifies CASSKTGGVGELFF.

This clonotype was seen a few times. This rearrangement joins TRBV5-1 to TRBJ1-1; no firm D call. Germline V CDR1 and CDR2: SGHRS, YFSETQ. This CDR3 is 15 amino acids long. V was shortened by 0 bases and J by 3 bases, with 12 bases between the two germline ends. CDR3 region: CASSLALAQDTEAFF. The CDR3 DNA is TGCGCCAGCAGCTTGGCTCTTGCTCAGGACACTGAAGCTTTCTTT.

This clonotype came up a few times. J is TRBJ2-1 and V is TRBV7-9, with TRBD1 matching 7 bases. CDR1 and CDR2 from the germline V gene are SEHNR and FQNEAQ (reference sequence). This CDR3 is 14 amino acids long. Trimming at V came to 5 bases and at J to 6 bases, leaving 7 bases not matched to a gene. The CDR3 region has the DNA TGTGCCAGCAGCGTATACGACAGGGCCAATGAGCAGTTCTTC. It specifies CASSVYDRANEQFF.

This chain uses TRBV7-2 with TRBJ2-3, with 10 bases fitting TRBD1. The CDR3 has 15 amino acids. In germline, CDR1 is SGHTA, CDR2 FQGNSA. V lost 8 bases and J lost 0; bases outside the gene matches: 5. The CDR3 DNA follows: TGTGCCAGCGGCGGACAGGGGGGTAGCACAGATACGCAGTATTTT. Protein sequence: CASGGQGGSTDTQYF.

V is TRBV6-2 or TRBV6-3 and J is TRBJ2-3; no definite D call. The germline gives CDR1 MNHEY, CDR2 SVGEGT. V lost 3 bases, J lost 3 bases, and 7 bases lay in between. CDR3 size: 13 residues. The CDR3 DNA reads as TGTGCCAGCAGTTATCCTCAAACAGATACGCAGTATTTT. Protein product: CASSYPQTDTQYF.

The CDR3 is CASSYFGDGGPADTQYF. Written as DNA, the CDR3 is TGTGCCAGCAGTTACTTTGGGGACGGGGGGCCTGCGGATACGCAGTATTTT. J is TRBJ2-3 and V is TRBV6-2 or TRBV6-3; D is possibly TRBD2 (7 bases). V shed 1 base and J shed 6 bases, with 20 bases lying between them. This CDR3 contains 17 residues. In germline, CDR1 is MNHEY, CDR2 SVGEGT.

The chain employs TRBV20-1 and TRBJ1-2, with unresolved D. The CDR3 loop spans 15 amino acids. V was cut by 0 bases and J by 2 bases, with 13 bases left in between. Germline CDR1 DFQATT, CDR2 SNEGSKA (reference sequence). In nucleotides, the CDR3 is TGCAGTGCTAGAGAAAGGCCAACTTTAAACTATGGCTACACCTTC. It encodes CSARERPTLNYGYTF.